This is a list of T cell receptor beta chains from one sample in a study of identical twins. TCRdb ran MiXCR on the 5' RACE reads and lists one entry per CDR3 protein. The data contain 450,000 or so distinct CDR3 sequences, approximately 15% of them singletons. This sample also belongs to another study, concerning yellow fever vaccine responses in identical twins.

The sample comprised CD4+ T cells sorted from blood. Every receptor here comes from a woman in her late teens or twenties in good health. The CDR3 runs from the conserved cysteine through the conserved F or W. The order of the fields is D gene, J gene, clone size, V gene, CDR3 DNA, CDR3 protein. D genes are given only for firm matches. Clone size is not always given. Where it is, it says once, few, many or a class for expanded clones.

-	TRBJ1-5	-	TRBV7-8	TGTGCCAGCAGCTTAGATGGGCTCTATCAGCCCCAGCATTTT	CASSLDGLYQPQHF
TRBD2	TRBJ2-2	many	TRBV4-2	TGTGCCAGCAGCCAAGATTATACCGGGACTAGCGGGCGGAACACCGGGGAGCTGTTTTTT	CASSQDYTGTSGRNTGELFF
TRBD1	TRBJ1-1	many	TRBV29-1	TGCAGCGTGGACAGGGGAACTGAAGCTTTCTTT	CSVDRGTEAFF
TRBD2	TRBJ2-2	-	TRBV29-1	TGCAGCGTTGTGACTAGCGGGAACACCGGGGAGCTGTTTTTT	CSVVTSGNTGELFF
TRBD2	TRBJ2-5	-	TRBV9	TGTGCCAGCAGCGTAGAGCTAGCGGGAAGGCAAGAGACCCAGTACTTC	CASSVELAGRQETQYF
-	TRBJ2-1	few	TRBV11-2	TGTGCCAGCAGCGGGGCGGGCATCTACAATGAGCAGTTCTTC	CASSGAGIYNEQFF
-	TRBJ1-1	few	TRBV5-5	TGTGCCAGCAGCTGGACTGTGGCAGGGGTAAACACTGAAGCTTTCTTT	CASSWTVAGVNTEAFF
-	TRBJ2-3	-	TRBV7-8	TGTGCCAGCAGCTTATCAACCACAGATACGCAGTATTTT	CASSLSTTDTQYF
-	TRBJ2-5	few	TRBV20-1	TGCAGTGCCCACCAAGAGACCCAGTACTTC	CSAHQETQYF
-	TRBJ2-3	-	TRBV3-1	TGTGCCAGCAGCCAAGGCCTAGCCCGCACAGATACGCAGTATTTT	CASSQGLARTDTQYF
-	TRBJ2-5	-	TRBV3-1	TGTGCCAGCAGCTACGGGACAAACCAAGAGACCCAGTACTTC	CASSYGTNQETQYF
-	TRBJ1-1	-	TRBV7-2	TGTGCCAGCAGCCGCGGGGGACTGATGAACACTGAAGCTTTCTTT	CASSRGGLMNTEAFF
TRBD1	TRBJ2-1	many	TRBV24-1	TGTGCCACCAGGGCAGGGACAGCTTACAATGAGCAGTTCTTC	CATRAGTAYNEQFF
-	TRBJ2-1	-	TRBV27	TGTGCCAGCAGTCCCCCCTCCTTTACGGGTTACAATGAGCAGTTCTTC	CASSPPSFTGYNEQFF
-	TRBJ2-7	-	TRBV14	TGTGCCAGCAGCCCGGACTGGAGAGAGCAGTACTTC	CASSPDWREQYF
TRBD1	TRBJ2-5	few	TRBV18	TGTGCCAGCTCACCACTGGGGACAGAAGAGACCCAGTACTTC	CASSPLGTEETQYF
-	TRBJ2-7	-	TRBV30	TGTGCCTGGGGTACCTACGAGCAGTACTTC	CAWGTYEQYF
-	TRBJ2-7	-	TRBV30	TGTGCCTGGATTCCCCCCAGGGAATCCTTCGAGCAGTACTTC	CAWIPPRESFEQYF
TRBD2	TRBJ2-5	few	TRBV12-3/TRBV12-4	TGTGCCAGCAGTATAGCGGGAGGGAACCAAGAGACCCAGTACTTC	CASSIAGGNQETQYF
TRBD2	TRBJ2-7	-	TRBV5-1	TGCGCCAGCAGCCCCGGGACTAGCGGAGGCCTCGAGCAGTACTTC	CASSPGTSGGLEQYF
-	TRBJ2-1	-	TRBV2	TGTGCCAGCAGTGAACGCGACATCAGGCAGTTCTTC	CASSERDIRQFF
-	TRBJ2-7	-	TRBV5-1	TGCGCCAGCAGACCGGGCCTCGACCCCTACGAGCAGTACTTC	CASRPGLDPYEQYF